This T cell receptor (beta chain) was sequenced in a study of a mutant IDH1 vaccine in newly diagnosed glioma. Across the study: Each patient was administered eight vaccinations, scheduled in weeks 1, 3, 5, 7, 11, 15, 19 and 23. Vaccines were first given 4-6 weeks after radiotherapy alone, or with temozolomide cycles. Every participant had undergone radiotherapy, temozolomide, or both before, and most underwent both.

The method was immunoSEQ multiplex PCR; TCRdb's version includes in-frame clones alone and lacks a portion of them. In the table there are about 36,000 clones, roughly 76% of which are singletons. As regards this clone: Its antigen is not known.

Time point of the sample: week 5, during vaccination. Doses of 300 ug of mutant IDH1 20-mer peptide were given with topical imiquimod. This CDR3 is 13 amino acids long. V lost 4 bases, J lost 7 bases, and 11 bases lay in between. Looked up from germline, CDR1 is MGHDK and CDR2 is SYGVNS. The TCR comes from a man in his fifties or sixties with glioma. The sequences come from PBMCs, collected from a glioma patient whose treatment included an IDH1 peptide vaccine. The chain is built from TRBV25-1 and TRBJ2-1, with D possibly matching TRBD2 (6 bases). The CDR3 coding sequence is TGTGCCAGCAGTGTCCGGGACTTTAATGAGCAGTTCTTC. Translating gives CASSVRDFNEQFF.